A single T cell receptor beta chain is shown here with its context. Original processing methods: Estimation of nucleated cell counts relied on the amplification of reference gene primers. TCRdb's copy holds only in-frame clones and misses some; the assay was immunoSEQ multiplex PCR. V and J calls plus clone size are reproduced from that table; the DNA served to infer D and trimming. The data hold about 220,000 clones, with 82% observed a single time. The data belong to a study of blood T cell repertoires in COVID-19. Background on the study: There were acute and convalescent COVID-19 samples, and they came from the United States, Italy and Spain.

Cohort assignment relied on participant-reported clinical history. Each recovered donor of Cohort 3 presented with two negative PCRs, clearance, or symptom resolution. Input material: PBMCs or T cells enriched from blood (not recorded which). The clonotype originates from an older woman who had recovered from COVID-19.

The CDR3 nucleotides read TGCGCCAGCAGCTTAACAGGAAATAATTCACCCCTCCACTTT. Encoded protein: CASSLTGNNSPLHF. This chain connects TRBV5-1 to TRBJ1-6; weak D call: TRBD1 (5 bases). The V gene's germline CDR1 is SGHRS and CDR2 YFSETQ. V lost 2 bases to trimming and J lost 5 bases, with 8 bases between them. The CDR3 is 14 amino acids.